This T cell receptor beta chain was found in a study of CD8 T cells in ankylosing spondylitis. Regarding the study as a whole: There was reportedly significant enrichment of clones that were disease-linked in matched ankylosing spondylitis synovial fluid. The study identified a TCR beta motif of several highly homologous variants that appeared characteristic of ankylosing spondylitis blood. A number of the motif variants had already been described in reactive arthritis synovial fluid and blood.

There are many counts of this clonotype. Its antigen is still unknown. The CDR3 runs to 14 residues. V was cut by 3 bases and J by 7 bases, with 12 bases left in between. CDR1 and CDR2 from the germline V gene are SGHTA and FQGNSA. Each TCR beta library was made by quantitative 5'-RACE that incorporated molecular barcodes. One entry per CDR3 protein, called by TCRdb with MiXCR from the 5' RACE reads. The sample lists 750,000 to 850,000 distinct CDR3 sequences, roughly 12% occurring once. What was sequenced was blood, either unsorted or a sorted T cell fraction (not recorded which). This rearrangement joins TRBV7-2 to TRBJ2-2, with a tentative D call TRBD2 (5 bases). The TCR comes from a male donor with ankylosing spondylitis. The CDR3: CASSFRRAGGELFF. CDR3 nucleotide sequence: TGTGCCAGCAGCTTTAGGCGGGCAGGCGGGGAGCTGTTTTTT.